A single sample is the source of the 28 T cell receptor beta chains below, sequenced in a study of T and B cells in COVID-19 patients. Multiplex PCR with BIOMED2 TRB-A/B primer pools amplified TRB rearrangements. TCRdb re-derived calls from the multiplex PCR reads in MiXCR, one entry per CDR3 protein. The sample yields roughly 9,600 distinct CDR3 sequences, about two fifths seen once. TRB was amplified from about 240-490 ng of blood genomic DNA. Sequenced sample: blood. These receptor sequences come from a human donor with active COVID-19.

The chain's CDR3 is CASASYREDEQYF. The CDR3 DNA reads TGTGCCTCGGCCTCCTACCGGGAGGACGAGCAGTACTTC. The V and J genes are TRBV30 and TRBJ2-7; 7 nucleotides agree with TRBD2. The V and J ends lost 7 bases and 5 bases, in that order; junction bases with no gene match: 11. Germline V gene data show CDR1 as GTSNPN and CDR2 as SVGIG (reference sequence). The CDR3 consists of 13 residues.

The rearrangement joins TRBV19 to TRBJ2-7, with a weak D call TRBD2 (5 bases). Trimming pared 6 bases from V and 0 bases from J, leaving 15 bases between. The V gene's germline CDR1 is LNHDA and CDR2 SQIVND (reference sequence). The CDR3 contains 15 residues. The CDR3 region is CASRVIDEGSYEQYF. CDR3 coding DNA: TGTGCCAGTAGGGTCATAGATGAGGGCTCCTACGAGCAGTACTTC.

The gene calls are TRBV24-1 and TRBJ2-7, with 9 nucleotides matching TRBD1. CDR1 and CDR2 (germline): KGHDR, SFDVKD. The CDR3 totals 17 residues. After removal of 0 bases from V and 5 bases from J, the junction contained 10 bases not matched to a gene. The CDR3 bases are TGTGCCACCAGTGATTTGGGGACAGGGCTCCCGGTTAACGAGCAGTACTTC. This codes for CATSDLGTGLPVNEQYF.

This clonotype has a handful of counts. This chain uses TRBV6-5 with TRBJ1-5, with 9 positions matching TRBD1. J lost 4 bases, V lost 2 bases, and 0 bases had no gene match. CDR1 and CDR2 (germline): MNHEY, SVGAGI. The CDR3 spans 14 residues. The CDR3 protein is CASSYGTGNQPQHF. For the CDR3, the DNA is TGTGCCAGCAGTTACGGGACAGGGAATCAGCCCCAGCATTTT.

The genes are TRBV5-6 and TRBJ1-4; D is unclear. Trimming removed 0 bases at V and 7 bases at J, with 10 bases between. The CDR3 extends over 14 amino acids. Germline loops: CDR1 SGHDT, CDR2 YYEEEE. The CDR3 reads CASSLAVGGEKLFF. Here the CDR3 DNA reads TGTGCCAGCAGCTTGGCGGTGGGTGGTGAAAAACTGTTTTTT.

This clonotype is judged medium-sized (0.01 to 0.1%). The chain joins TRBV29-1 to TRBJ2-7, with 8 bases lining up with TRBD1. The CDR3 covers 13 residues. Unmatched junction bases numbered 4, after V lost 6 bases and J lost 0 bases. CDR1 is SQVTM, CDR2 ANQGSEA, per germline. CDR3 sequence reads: CSVAGTGSYEQYF. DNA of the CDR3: TGCAGCGTCGCCGGGACAGGCTCCTACGAGCAGTACTTC.

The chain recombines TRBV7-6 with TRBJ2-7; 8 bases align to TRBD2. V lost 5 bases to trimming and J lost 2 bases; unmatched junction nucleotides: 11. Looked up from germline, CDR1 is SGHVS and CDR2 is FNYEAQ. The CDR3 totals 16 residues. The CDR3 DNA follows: TGTGCCAGCAGCCGGGGGGGGGGCAGTAGCCCCTACGAGCAGTACTTC. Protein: CASSRGGGSSPYEQYF.

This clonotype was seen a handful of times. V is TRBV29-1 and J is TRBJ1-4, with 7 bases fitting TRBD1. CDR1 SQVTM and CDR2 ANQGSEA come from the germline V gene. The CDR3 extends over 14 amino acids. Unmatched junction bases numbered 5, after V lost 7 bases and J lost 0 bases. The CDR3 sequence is CSAVQGATNEKLFF. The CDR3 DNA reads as TGCAGCGCAGTTCAGGGGGCAACTAATGAAAAACTGTTTTTT. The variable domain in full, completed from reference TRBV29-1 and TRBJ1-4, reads SAVISQKPSRDICQRGTSLTIQCQVDSQVTMMFWYRQQPGQSLTLIATANQGSEATYESGFVIDKFPISRPNLTFSTLTVSNMSPEDSSIYLCSAVQGATNEKLFFGSGTQLSVL.

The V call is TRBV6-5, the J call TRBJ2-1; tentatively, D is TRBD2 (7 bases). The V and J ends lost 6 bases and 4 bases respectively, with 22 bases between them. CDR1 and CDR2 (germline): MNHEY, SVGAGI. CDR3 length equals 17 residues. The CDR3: CASSSLLGGAPYNEQFF. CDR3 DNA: TGTGCCAGCAGCTCGCTTTTGGGGGGGGCCCCGTACAATGAGCAGTTCTTC.

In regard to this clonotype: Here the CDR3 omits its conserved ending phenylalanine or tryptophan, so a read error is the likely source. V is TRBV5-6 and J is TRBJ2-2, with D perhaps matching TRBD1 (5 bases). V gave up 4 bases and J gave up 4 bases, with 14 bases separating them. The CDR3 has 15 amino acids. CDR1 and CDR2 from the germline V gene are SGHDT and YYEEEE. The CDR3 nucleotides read TGTGCCAGCAGCCCCCATGGGCAGGGCACCGGGGAGCTGTTTCTT. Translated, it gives CASSPHGQGTGELFL.

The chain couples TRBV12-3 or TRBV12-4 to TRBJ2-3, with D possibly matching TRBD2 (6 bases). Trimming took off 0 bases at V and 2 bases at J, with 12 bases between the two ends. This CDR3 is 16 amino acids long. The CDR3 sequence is CASSLAAGPITDTQYF. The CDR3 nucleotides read TGTGCCAGCAGTTTAGCGGCGGGGCCGATCACAGATACGCAGTATTTT.

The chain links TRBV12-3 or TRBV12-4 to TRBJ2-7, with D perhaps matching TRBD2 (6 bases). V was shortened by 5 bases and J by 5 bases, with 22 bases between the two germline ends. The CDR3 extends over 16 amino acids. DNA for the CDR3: TGTGCCAGCAGTCAAACGGGACTCCCAGCCGTAGACGAGCAGTACTTC. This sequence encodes CASSQTGLPAVDEQYF.

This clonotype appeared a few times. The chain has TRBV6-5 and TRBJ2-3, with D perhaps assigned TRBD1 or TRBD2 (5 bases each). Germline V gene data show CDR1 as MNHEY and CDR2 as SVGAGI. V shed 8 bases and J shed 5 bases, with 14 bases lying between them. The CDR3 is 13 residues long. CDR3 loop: CASLGSGRDTQYF. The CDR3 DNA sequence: TGTGCCAGCCTAGGCTCAGGGAGAGATACGCAGTATTTT.

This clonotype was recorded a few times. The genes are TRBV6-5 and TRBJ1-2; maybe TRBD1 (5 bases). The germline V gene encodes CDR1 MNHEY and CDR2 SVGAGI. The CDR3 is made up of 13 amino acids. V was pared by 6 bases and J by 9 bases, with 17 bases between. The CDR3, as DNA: TGTGCCAGCAGAGGACAATCAGGGTCTCGCTACACCTTC. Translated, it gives CASRGQSGSRYTF.

The CDR3 loop reads CATVAGGSYEQYF. The CDR3 nucleotides read TGTGCCACAGTAGCGGGGGGGTCCTACGAGCAGTACTTC. This rearrangement joins TRBV10-3 to TRBJ2-7, with 11 bases that match TRBD2. V lost 10 bases to trimming and J lost 1 base; unmatched junction nucleotides: 3. This CDR3 region has 13 residues. Germline V gene lookup returns CDR1 ENHRY and CDR2 SYGVKD.

The CDR3 region has the DNA TGTGCCAGCTGGGGGCGAGGGGACACTGAAGCTTTCTTT. This codes for CASWGRGDTEAFF. The chain joins TRBV5-5 to TRBJ1-1, with D perhaps TRBD1 (6 bases). CDR1 SGHKS and CDR2 YYEKEE come from the germline V gene (reference sequence). This CDR3 contains 13 residues. Trimming took 7 bases from V and 3 from J, leaving 13 bases between them.

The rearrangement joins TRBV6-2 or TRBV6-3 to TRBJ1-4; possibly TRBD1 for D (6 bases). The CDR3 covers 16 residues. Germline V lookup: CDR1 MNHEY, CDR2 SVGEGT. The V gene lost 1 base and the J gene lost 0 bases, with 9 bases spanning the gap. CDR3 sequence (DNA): TGTGCCAGCAGTTACTTCGGACAGCCAACTAATGAAAAACTGTTTTTT. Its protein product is CASSYFGQPTNEKLFF.

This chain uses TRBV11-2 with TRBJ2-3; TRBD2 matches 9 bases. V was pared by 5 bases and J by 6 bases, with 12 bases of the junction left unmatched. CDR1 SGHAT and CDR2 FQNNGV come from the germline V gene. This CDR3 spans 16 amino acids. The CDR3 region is CASSLRLAAPVDTQYF. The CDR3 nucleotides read TGTGCCAGCAGCCTACGACTAGCGGCCCCGGTGGATACGCAGTATTTT. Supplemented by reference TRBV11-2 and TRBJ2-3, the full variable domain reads EAGVAQSPRYKIIEKRQSVAFWCNPISGHATLYWYQQILGQGPKLLIQFQNNGVVDDSQLPKDRFSAERLKGVDSTLKIQPAKLEDSAVYLCASSLRLAAPVDTQYFGPGTRLTVL.

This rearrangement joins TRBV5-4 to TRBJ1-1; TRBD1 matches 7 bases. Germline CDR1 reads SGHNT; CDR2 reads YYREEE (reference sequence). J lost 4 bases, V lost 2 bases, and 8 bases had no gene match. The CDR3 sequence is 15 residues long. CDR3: CASSFRGGEGTEAFF. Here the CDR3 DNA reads TGTGCCAGCAGCTTTAGAGGGGGCGAGGGCACTGAAGCTTTCTTT.

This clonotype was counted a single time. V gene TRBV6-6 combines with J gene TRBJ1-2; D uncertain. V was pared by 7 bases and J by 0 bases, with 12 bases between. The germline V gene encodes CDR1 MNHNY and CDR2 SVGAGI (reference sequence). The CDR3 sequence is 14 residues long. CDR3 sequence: CASTRNGANYGYTF. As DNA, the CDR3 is TGTGCCAGCACTAGAAACGGTGCTAACTATGGCTACACCTTC.

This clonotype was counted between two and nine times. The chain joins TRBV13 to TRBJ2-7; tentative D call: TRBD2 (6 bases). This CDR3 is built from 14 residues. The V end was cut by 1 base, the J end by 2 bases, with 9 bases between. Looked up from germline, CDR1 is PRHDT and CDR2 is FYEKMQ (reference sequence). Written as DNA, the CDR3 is TGTGCCAGCAGCTTAGCAGGAGGGACCTACGAGCAGTACTTC. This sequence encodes CASSLAGGTYEQYF.

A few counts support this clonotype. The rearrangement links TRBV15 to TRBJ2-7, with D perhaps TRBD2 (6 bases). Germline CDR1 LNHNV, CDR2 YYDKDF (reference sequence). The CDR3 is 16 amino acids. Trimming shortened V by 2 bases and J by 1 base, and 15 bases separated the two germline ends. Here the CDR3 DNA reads TGTGCCACCAGCAGACAAACCGGGACTCCATCCTACGAGCAGTACTTC. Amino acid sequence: CATSRQTGTPSYEQYF.

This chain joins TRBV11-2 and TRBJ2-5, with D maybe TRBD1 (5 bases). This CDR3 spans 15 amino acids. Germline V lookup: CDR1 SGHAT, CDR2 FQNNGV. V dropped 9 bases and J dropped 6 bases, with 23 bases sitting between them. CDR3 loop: CASTQSTWGVKTQYF. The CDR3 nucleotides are TGTGCCAGTACCCAATCGACATGGGGCGTTAAGACCCAGTACTTC. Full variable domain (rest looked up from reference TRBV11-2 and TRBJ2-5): EAGVAQSPRYKIIEKRQSVAFWCNPISGHATLYWYQQILGQGPKLLIQFQNNGVVDDSQLPKDRFSAERLKGVDSTLKIQPAKLEDSAVYLCASTQSTWGVKTQYFGPGTRLLVL.

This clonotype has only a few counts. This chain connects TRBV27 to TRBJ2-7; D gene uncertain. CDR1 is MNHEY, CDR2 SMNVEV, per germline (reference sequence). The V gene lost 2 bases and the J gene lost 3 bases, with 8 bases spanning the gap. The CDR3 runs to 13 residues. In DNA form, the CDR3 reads TGTGCCAGCAGTTTACGCCAGGACTACGAGCAGTACTTC. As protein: CASSLRQDYEQYF.

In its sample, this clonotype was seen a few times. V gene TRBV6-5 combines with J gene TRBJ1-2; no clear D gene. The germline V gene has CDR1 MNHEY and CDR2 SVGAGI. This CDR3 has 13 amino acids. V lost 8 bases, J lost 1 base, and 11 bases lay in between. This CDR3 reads CASSPAGNYGYTF. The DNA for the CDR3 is TGTGCCAGCTCCCCGGCGGGTAACTATGGCTACACCTTC.

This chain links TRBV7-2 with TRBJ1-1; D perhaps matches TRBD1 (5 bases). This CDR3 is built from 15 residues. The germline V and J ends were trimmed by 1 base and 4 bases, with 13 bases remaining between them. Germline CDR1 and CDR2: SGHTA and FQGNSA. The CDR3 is CASSLEALGGTEAFF. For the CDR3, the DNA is TGTGCCAGCAGCTTAGAGGCCCTTGGGGGCACTGAAGCTTTCTTT.

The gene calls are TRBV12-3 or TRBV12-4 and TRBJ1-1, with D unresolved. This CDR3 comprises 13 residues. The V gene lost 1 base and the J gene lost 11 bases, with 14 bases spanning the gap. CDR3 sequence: CASSLGQILRAFF. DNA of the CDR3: TGTGCCAGCAGTTTAGGTCAGATATTACGGGCTTTCTTT.

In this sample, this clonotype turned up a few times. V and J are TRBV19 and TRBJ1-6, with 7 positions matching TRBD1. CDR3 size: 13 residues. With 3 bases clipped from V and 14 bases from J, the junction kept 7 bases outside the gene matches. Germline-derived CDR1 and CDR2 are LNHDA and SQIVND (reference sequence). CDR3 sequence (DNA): TGTGCCAGTAGTATGGGACAGCTTGAGGCCCTCCACTTT. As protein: CASSMGQLEALHF.